This T cell receptor beta chain is from a study of T cell responses to AZD1222 COVID-19 vaccine. Overall study results and limits: Spike was spanned by vaccine-associated CD4 TCRs, which were dominant at 160-218 and 743-854. Donors in the cohort were predominantly white British and more often female, and clonal diversity was possibly underestimated. A rise in Spike-specific TCR breadth and depth followed two AZD1222 doses. Of the AZD1222 recipients, only six were seropositive at baseline.

Generated by immunoSEQ multiplex PCR, the TCRdb table keeps only in-frame clones and is missing some. Here the sample spans tens of thousands of clones, around nine tenths being singletons. Losses at the gene ends were 0 bases for V and 7 bases for J; bases not matched to a gene: 4. CDR3 size: 14 residues. Germline loops: CDR1 WSHSY, CDR2 SAAADI. Points on this clone: The antigen is unknown.

The chain joins TRBV10-2 to TRBJ1-2; TRBD1 aligns across 8 bases. The sample was peripheral blood, taken on day 0 of AZD1222 vaccination. The origin of this receptor is an adult in good health. The chain's CDR3 is CASSESTTGVGYTF. The CDR3 DNA sequence: TGCGCCAGCAGTGAGTCGACGACAGGGGTTGGCTACACCTTC.